This T cell receptor (beta chain) came from a study of molecular identifiers for immune sequencing clone quantification. Regarding the study as a whole: Clones above 20 RNA copies held over 98% of effector molecules, under 1% in naive cells.

As regards this clonotype: The antigen is undetermined.

TCRdb independently ran MiXCR on the PCR reads; one entry per CDR3 protein. The repertoire holds hundreds of thousands of distinct CDR3 sequences, with about 22% as singletons. Sequences were obtained from naive CD8+ T cells from blood, with Jurkat cell RNA spiked in. Noted subset: FACS-sorted CD8+CD4-CCR7+CD45RA+ naive T cells. The receptor comes from a human donor in good health. Some libraries in this study had Jurkat cell RNA spiked in.

CDR3 region: CATSPGIRLAYQETQYF. The CDR3 region has the DNA TGTGCCACCTCCCCTGGAATCCGACTAGCGTACCAAGAGACCCAGTACTTC. The chain couples TRBV24-1 to TRBJ2-5; 8 bases agree with TRBD2. CDR1 and CDR2 (germline): KGHDR, SFDVKD. V gave up 9 bases and J gave up 0 bases; unmatched junction bases: 14. The CDR3 length is 17 residues.